This TCR beta chain was obtained from a study of post-analysis software for immune sequencing data. Study-level information: Disease trajectories encompassed relapsing-remitting, secondary progressive and progressive-relapsing multiple sclerosis. The study's findings and limits: The authors found that F measure strongly co-clustered same-batch samples. TRBV5-6, TRBV5-1 and TRBV20-1 were among several TRBV segments more frequent in patients than controls. In multiple sclerosis, normalized Chao1 diversity was significantly below that of controls.

The trim removed 5 bases at V and 12 bases at J, leaving 6 bases unmatched. The CDR3 is 11 amino acids. CDR1 and CDR2 from the germline V gene are SQVTM and ANQGSEA. This clonotype was counted a few times. Antigen specificity is unknown. Unique molecular identifiers were carried by the TCR beta cDNA libraries. It was from roughly 1.1 to 9.2 million T cells that some 500,000 cDNA molecules came. MiXCR was run by TCRdb on the PCR reads, yielding one entry per CDR3 protein. The sample carries approximately 660,000 distinct CDR3 sequences, over 45% recorded once. The V and J genes are TRBV29-1 and TRBJ2-1; TRBD2 matches at 8 bases. The origin of this receptor is a girl aged 2-10 years with multiple sclerosis. Sample: blood. CDR3 bases: TGCAGCGTTCGGGGGGGGCGCGGGCAGTTCTTC. Its protein is CSVRGGRGQFF.